These T cell receptor beta chains were read from a single sample in a study of early stage breast cancer tumors. The method was immunoSEQ multiplex PCR; TCRdb's version includes in-frame clones alone and lacks a portion of them. The data show almost 55,000 clones, 75% to 95% seen once. Sequenced sample: blood. Source of these receptors: a person aged 65-85 years with breast cancer. The CDR3 runs from the conserved cysteine through the conserved F or W. The order of the fields is clone size, J gene, D gene, V gene, CDR3 protein, CDR3 DNA. The D gene is left open where the match is weak. Size is omitted from some rows. Given values are once, few, many or a class for expanded clones.

size: -
J: TRBJ1-1
D: -
V: TRBV28
CDR3: CASRRDTEAFF
DNA: TGTGCCAGCAGGCGGGACACTGAAGCTTTCTTT

size: -
J: TRBJ1-5
D: -
V: TRBV5-4
CDR3: CASSLGANQPQHF
DNA: TGTGCCAGCAGCTTGGGCGCCAATCAGCCCCAGCATTTT

size: -
J: TRBJ2-2
D: -
V: TRBV6-6
CDR3: CASSYGQRNTGELFF
DNA: TGTGCCAGCAGTTACGGGCAGAGGAACACCGGGGAGCTGTTTTTT

size: -
J: TRBJ1-2
D: TRBD1
V: TRBV7-9
CDR3: CASSFGQGTLLTGYTF
DNA: TGTGCCAGCAGCTTTGGACAGGGGACGCTCCTGACCGGCTACACCTTC

size: -
J: TRBJ2-7
D: TRBD1
V: TRBV9
CDR3: CASSVTTGGTYYEQYF
DNA: TGTGCCAGCAGCGTGACGACAGGGGGGACCTACTACGAGCAGTACTTC

size: once
J: TRBJ2-1
D: -
V: TRBV30
CDR3: CAWSVYEGYNEQFF
DNA: TGTGCCTGGAGCGTGTACGAGGGTTACAATGAGCAGTTCTTC

size: -
J: TRBJ2-7
D: -
V: TRBV6-6
CDR3: CASSNPGGEQYF
DNA: TGTGCCAGCAGCAACCCCGGGGGCGAGCAGTACTTC

size: -
J: TRBJ1-3
D: -
V: TRBV10-3
CDR3: CAIMTSGDSGNTIYF
DNA: TGTGCCATCATGACATCAGGGGACTCTGGAAACACCATATATTTT

size: -
J: TRBJ2-1
D: TRBD2
V: TRBV29-1
CDR3: CSVATSGSFSEQFF
DNA: TGCAGCGTTGCCACTAGCGGGAGCTTTTCTGAGCAGTTCTTC

size: once
J: TRBJ1-1
D: TRBD1
V: TRBV5-6
CDR3: CASSLGWTGRSRTEAFF
DNA: TGTGCCAGCAGCTTGGGTTGGACAGGGCGAAGTAGGACTGAAGCTTTCTTT

size: -
J: TRBJ1-2
D: -
V: TRBV7-9
CDR3: CASSLEQGSGYTF
DNA: TGTGCCAGCAGCCTGGAACAGGGTAGTGGCTACACCTTC

size: -
J: TRBJ1-5
D: -
V: TRBV19
CDR3: CASSSNRDGNQPQHF
DNA: TGTGCCAGTAGTAGCAACAGGGATGGGAATCAGCCCCAGCATTTT

size: once
J: TRBJ2-7
D: TRBD2
V: TRBV19
CDR3: CASSVPTSGRPYEQYF
DNA: TGTGCCAGTAGTGTTCCGACTAGCGGGAGACCCTACGAGCAGTACTTC

size: few
J: TRBJ2-6
D: -
V: TRBV19
CDR3: CASSIMALGANVLTF
DNA: TGTGCCAGTAGTATTATGGCTCTGGGGGCCAACGTCCTGACTTTC

size: once
J: TRBJ2-1
D: TRBD2
V: TRBV27
CDR3: CASSLRGGSYNEQFF
DNA: TGTGCCAGCAGTTTGCGGGGGGGGTCCTACAATGAGCAGTTCTTC

size: -
J: TRBJ2-1
D: -
V: TRBV27
CDR3: CASRQGWEQFF
DNA: TGTGCCAGCAGACAGGGCTGGGAGCAGTTCTTC

size: once
J: TRBJ2-3
D: -
V: TRBV27
CDR3: CASTNSYTDTQYF
DNA: TGTGCCAGCACGAACAGCTACACAGATACGCAGTATTTT

size: -
J: TRBJ1-4
D: TRBD1
V: TRBV11-2
CDR3: CASSSQTGENEKLFF
DNA: TGTGCCAGCAGCTCTCAGACAGGGGAAAATGAAAAACTGTTTTTT

size: -
J: TRBJ2-7
D: -
V: TRBV12-5
CDR3: CASGLSRGGGFPYEQYF
DNA: TGTGCTAGTGGTTTGTCCCGGGGTGGGGGCTTCCCCTACGAGCAGTACTTC

size: -
J: TRBJ2-2
D: TRBD2
V: TRBV7-9
CDR3: CASSFILSGRGSTGELFF
DNA: TGTGCCAGCAGCTTCATTCTTAGCGGGAGAGGTAGCACCGGGGAGCTGTTTTTT